This section outlines one TCR beta chain sequence together with its context. Its antigen is not known. The table came from immunoSEQ multiplex PCR; TCRdb's copy has only in-frame clones and leaves some out. The table includes about 150,000 clones, roughly 89% detected once. The CDR3 length is 13 residues. Germline CDR1 and CDR2: SGHVS and FQNEAQ. Trimming cost V 5 bases and J 6 bases, with 13 bases left between them. The data were taken from a study of T cell responses to AZD1222 COVID-19 vaccine. Regarding the study as a whole: Repertoire collection took place solely once the T cell response had peaked.

The source of this sequence is an adult who received the AZD1222 COVID-19 vaccine. The chain employs TRBV7-8 and TRBJ1-2; D gene uncertain. The specimen comprised peripheral blood, sampled 28 days after the second AZD1222 dose. CDR3 sequence: CASSPPRVDGYTF. Here the CDR3 DNA reads TGTGCCAGCAGCCCCCCCCGAGTTGATGGCTACACCTTC. The full variable domain, with the rest looked up from reference TRBV7-8 and TRBJ1-2, is GAGVSQSPRYKVAKRGQDVALRCDPISGHVSLFWYQQALGQGPEFLTYFQNEAQLDKSGLPSDRFFAERPEGSVSTLKIQRTQQEDSAVYLCASSPPRVDGYTFGSGTRLTVV.